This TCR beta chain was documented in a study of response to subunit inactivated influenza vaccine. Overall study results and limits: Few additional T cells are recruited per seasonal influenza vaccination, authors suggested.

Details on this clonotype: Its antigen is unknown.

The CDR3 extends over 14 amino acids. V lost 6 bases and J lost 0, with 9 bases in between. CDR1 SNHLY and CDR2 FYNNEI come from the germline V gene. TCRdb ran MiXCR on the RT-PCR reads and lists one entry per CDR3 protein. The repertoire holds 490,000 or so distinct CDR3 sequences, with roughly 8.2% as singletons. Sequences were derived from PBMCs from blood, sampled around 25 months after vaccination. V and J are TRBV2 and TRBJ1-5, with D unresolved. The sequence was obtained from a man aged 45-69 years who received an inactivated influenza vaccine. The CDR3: CASSPSISNQPQHF. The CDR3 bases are TGTGCCAGCAGCCCAAGTATTAGCAATCAGCCCCAGCATTTT.